These T cell receptor beta chains were read from a single sample in a study of blood T cell repertoires in COVID-19. Some clones are missing from TCRdb's copy, which holds only in-frame ones; the method was immunoSEQ multiplex PCR. This repertoire shows 85,000 to 120,000 clones, around 90% found once; its top ten account for 4% to 5.5%. Sequencing was performed on peripheral blood. These receptors originate from a woman aged 45-65 years with COVID-19, enrolled during active disease. Each CDR3 is given with its conserved first and last residue. A D gene is named only where the DNA matches it firmly. Clone size is shown for a subset of rows, as once, few, many or a class of expanded clone.

J: TRBJ2-3; size: .; D: .; V: TRBV30; DNA: TGTGCCTGGAGTGTAGTAGGCACAGATACGCAGTATTTT; CDR3: CAWSVVGTDTQYF
J: TRBJ1-3; size: .; D: .; V: TRBV6-1; DNA: TGTGCCAGCAGTGAACAAGCAGGGCCTGGAAACACCATATATTTT; CDR3: CASSEQAGPGNTIYF
J: TRBJ2-5; size: .; D: TRBD2; V: TRBV2; DNA: TGTGCCAGCAGTTGGACTAGCGGGTCGTCGGAGACCCAGTACTTC; CDR3: CASSWTSGSSETQYF
J: TRBJ2-7; size: .; D: TRBD1; V: TRBV30; DNA: TGTGCCTGGAGGGGGACAGGGAGGAACGAGCAGTACTTC; CDR3: CAWRGTGRNEQYF
J: TRBJ1-2; size: .; D: TRBD1; V: TRBV5-1; DNA: TGCGCCAGCAGCTTGGCCCAGGGGGTTAACTATGGCTACACCTTC; CDR3: CASSLAQGVNYGYTF
J: TRBJ2-7; size: .; D: .; V: TRBV11-3; DNA: TGTGCCAGCAGTTACACCCAGTGGGTCGCAGGGCGGGGTGAGCAGTACTTC; CDR3: CASSYTQWVAGRGEQYF
J: TRBJ1-1; size: .; D: .; V: TRBV7-9; DNA: TGTGCCAGCAGCTCTACAGGGACTGAAGCTTTCTTT; CDR3: CASSSTGTEAFF
J: TRBJ1-2; size: .; D: TRBD1; V: TRBV2; DNA: TGTGCCAGCAGCAACGGACAGGGGGCTACCTATGGCTACACCTTC; CDR3: CASSNGQGATYGYTF
J: TRBJ1-2; size: .; D: .; V: TRBV28; DNA: TGTGCCAGCAGTTTATTAGGGGATAACTATGGCTACACCTTC; CDR3: CASSLLGDNYGYTF
J: TRBJ2-3; size: .; D: .; V: TRBV28; DNA: TGTGCCAGCAGCCTGACAGGCCTACGGACAGATACGCAGTATTTT; CDR3: CASSLTGLRTDTQYF
J: TRBJ1-1; size: .; D: .; V: TRBV6-1; DNA: TGTGCCAGCAGTGAGGGGGGTGGGTATGCGGCAGTAAACACTGAAGCTTTCTTT; CDR3: CASSEGGGYAAVNTEAFF
J: TRBJ1-4; size: .; D: .; V: TRBV28; DNA: TGTGCCAGCAGTTCGATCCGGACAGCAACTAATGAAAAACTGTTTTTT; CDR3: CASSSIRTATNEKLFF
J: TRBJ2-4; size: few; D: TRBD1; V: TRBV6-5; DNA: TGTGCCAGCAGTTACATACAGGGGGCCAACATTCAGTACTTC; CDR3: CASSYIQGANIQYF
J: TRBJ2-1; size: .; D: TRBD2; V: TRBV7-9; DNA: TGTGCCAGCAGCTTGTCCGGGACTAGCGGGGTGACGGATGAGCAGTTCTTC; CDR3: CASSLSGTSGVTDEQFF
J: TRBJ1-6; size: .; D: TRBD1; V: TRBV28; DNA: TGTGCCAGCAGCCGGGACAGTACCTTCGGCTCACCCCTCCACTTT; CDR3: CASSRDSTFGSPLHF
J: TRBJ1-4; size: .; D: .; V: TRBV10-3; DNA: TGTGCCATCAGTGCACGGGATAATGAAAAACTGTTTTTT; CDR3: CAISARDNEKLFF
J: TRBJ2-1; size: few; D: TRBD2; V: TRBV13; DNA: TGTGCCAGCAGCTATTCTAGCGGTGAGCAGTTCTTC; CDR3: CASSYSSGEQFF
J: TRBJ2-1; size: .; D: .; V: TRBV6-5; DNA: TGTGCCAGCAGTTACACCGGGGTACCTTACAATGAGCAGTTCTTC; CDR3: CASSYTGVPYNEQFF
J: TRBJ2-4; size: .; D: .; V: TRBV6-4; DNA: TGTGCCGGTAGAGCGGGTACGATGGACATTCAGTACTTC; CDR3: CAGRAGTMDIQYF
J: TRBJ2-1; size: .; D: TRBD2; V: TRBV12-3/TRBV12-4; DNA: TGTGTAGCGGGGGGGCCGTACAATGAGCAGTTCTTC; CDR3: CVAGGPYNEQFF
J: TRBJ2-1; size: .; D: .; V: TRBV18; DNA: TGTGCCAGCTCACCGAGGGGGGAGCAGTTCTTC; CDR3: CASSPRGEQFF
J: TRBJ2-1; size: .; D: .; V: TRBV9; DNA: TGTGCCAGCAGCGTAGCTTTTGGCGACAGGGGAGGGAATGAGCAGTTCTTC; CDR3: CASSVAFGDRGGNEQFF
J: TRBJ1-6; size: .; D: .; V: TRBV25-1; DNA: TGTGCCAGCAGTCCTGGGGGCAACTACTATAATTCACCCCTCCACTTT; CDR3: CASSPGGNYYNSPLHF
J: TRBJ2-1; size: .; D: .; V: TRBV9; DNA: TGTGCCAGCGCAGACTACAATGAGCAGTTCTTC; CDR3: CASADYNEQFF
J: TRBJ2-7; size: .; D: TRBD2; V: TRBV11-2; DNA: TGTGCCAGCAGCTTAGATGGGGGGGGGTTCTACGAGCAGTACTTC; CDR3: CASSLDGGGFYEQYF
J: TRBJ1-4; size: .; D: .; V: TRBV7-8; DNA: TGTGCCAGTACCACGCGGGACGTAAATGAAAAACTGTTTTTT; CDR3: CASTTRDVNEKLFF
J: TRBJ1-2; size: .; D: TRBD1; V: TRBV7-8; DNA: TGTGCCAGCAGCCTAAATGGGGGACAGGGGGCTTATGGCTACACCTTC; CDR3: CASSLNGGQGAYGYTF
J: TRBJ1-2; size: .; D: TRBD1; V: TRBV18; DNA: TGTGCCAGCTCACCCTTCGGACAGGGGACTTATGGCTACACCTTC; CDR3: CASSPFGQGTYGYTF
J: TRBJ2-1; size: .; D: .; V: TRBV19; DNA: TGTGCCAGTAGTATGCGGGACAGCATATACAATGAGCAGTTCTTC; CDR3: CASSMRDSIYNEQFF
J: TRBJ1-2; size: .; D: .; V: TRBV7-2; DNA: TGTGCCAGCAGCTTAGACCCAGGGGACTATGGCTACACCTTC; CDR3: CASSLDPGDYGYTF
J: TRBJ1-3; size: many; D: TRBD1; V: TRBV15; DNA: TGTGCCACCAGCGGAGACAGGGGCCGAAGCTCTGGAAACACCATATATTTT; CDR3: CATSGDRGRSSGNTIYF
J: TRBJ1-4; size: once; D: TRBD1; V: TRBV6-5; DNA: TGTGCCAGCAGTTACTCGATGGTAGGGGGCTATGAAAAACTGTTTTTT; CDR3: CASSYSMVGGYEKLFF
J: TRBJ2-5; size: .; D: .; V: TRBV4-3; DNA: TGCGCCAGCAGTGCTGGGGCCATAGAGACCCAGTACTTC; CDR3: CASSAGAIETQYF
J: TRBJ2-7; size: few; D: TRBD1; V: TRBV9; DNA: TGTGCCAGCAGCATTTCCGGGACAGGGGGCTTTTACGAGCAGTACTTC; CDR3: CASSISGTGGFYEQYF
J: TRBJ2-7; size: .; D: TRBD2; V: TRBV4-1; DNA: TGCGCCAGCAGCCAAGGGGGAGCGGGGGGGCTGTACGAGCAGTACTTC; CDR3: CASSQGGAGGLYEQYF
J: TRBJ2-1; size: .; D: TRBD2; V: TRBV6-2/TRBV6-3; DNA: TGTGCCAGCAGTTTTCGGCTAGCGGACTACAATGAGCAGTTCTTC; CDR3: CASSFRLADYNEQFF
J: TRBJ1-2; size: .; D: TRBD1; V: TRBV7-3; DNA: TGTGCCAGCAGCTTAGGTGGGGTACAGGGGGATGGCTACACCTTC; CDR3: CASSLGGVQGDGYTF
J: TRBJ2-3; size: .; D: .; V: TRBV7-9; DNA: TGTGCCAGCAGCCGAGCCGGACAAGATACGCAGTATTTT; CDR3: CASSRAGQDTQYF
J: TRBJ1-4; size: .; D: .; V: TRBV6-5; DNA: TGTGCCAGCAGTTCCCCGGGGGGGGCTAATGAAAAACTGTTTTTT; CDR3: CASSSPGGANEKLFF
J: TRBJ1-2; size: .; D: TRBD1; V: TRBV28; DNA: TGTGCCAGCAGCCCAACGACTGACAGGGGTCGAGGCTACACCTTC; CDR3: CASSPTTDRGRGYTF